The entry below describes one T cell receptor beta chain. Its antigen is as yet unknown. This specimen comes from a study of T cell responses to AZD1222 COVID-19 vaccine. Study-wide findings and caveats: Repertoire sampling was restricted to post-peak T cell response timepoints. Vaccine-related CD4 TCRs covered spike, predominating at 160-218 and 743-854. Donors, mostly white British, included more females; clonal diversity was possibly underestimated. Just a handful of AZD1222 recipients were seropositive at baseline.

The CDR3 totals 15 residues. Trimming shortened V by 3 bases and J by 6 bases, and 13 bases separated the two germline ends. Germline V gives CDR1 SGHRS, CDR2 YFSETQ. TCRdb's table, derived via immunoSEQ multiplex PCR, lists solely in-frame clones and lacks some. The table lists some 170,000 clones, approximately 90% of them singletons, with 2.5% to 3% in the top ten. The chain uses TRBV5-1 and TRBJ1-6, with D possibly being TRBD1 (6 bases). Sample: peripheral blood, taken on day 0 of AZD1222 vaccination. The receptor was derived from an adult in good health. For the CDR3, the DNA is TGCGCCAGCAGCTCACAACAGGGAACTAATTCACCCCTCCACTTT. Translation: CASSSQQGTNSPLHF.